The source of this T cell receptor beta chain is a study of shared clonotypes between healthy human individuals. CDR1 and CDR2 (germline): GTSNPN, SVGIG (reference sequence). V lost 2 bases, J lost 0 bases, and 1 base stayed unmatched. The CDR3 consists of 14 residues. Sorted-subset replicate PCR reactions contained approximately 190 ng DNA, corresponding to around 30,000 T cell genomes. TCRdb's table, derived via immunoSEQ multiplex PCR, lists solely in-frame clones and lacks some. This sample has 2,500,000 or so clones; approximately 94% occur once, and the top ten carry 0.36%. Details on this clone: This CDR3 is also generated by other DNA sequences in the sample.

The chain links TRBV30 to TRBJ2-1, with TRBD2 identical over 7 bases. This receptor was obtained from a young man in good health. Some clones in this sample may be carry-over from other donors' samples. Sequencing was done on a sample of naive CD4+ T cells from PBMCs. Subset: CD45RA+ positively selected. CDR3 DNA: TGTGCCTGGAGTTCTAGCGGCTCCTACAATGAGCAGTTCTTC. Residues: CAWSSSGSYNEQFF.